This TCR beta chain is drawn from a study of blood T cell repertoires in COVID-19. Study in general: The origin of the acute and convalescent COVID-19 samples was the United States, Italy and Spain.

Profiling relied on immunoSEQ multiplex PCR, and the TCRdb table lists in-frame clones only, not all of them. The table includes 150,000 to 200,000 clones, more than 80% detected once. Material for sequencing was peripheral blood. The sequence derives from a human donor in a cohort sampled during active COVID-19.

CDR3: CASSYSRTYEQYF. The CDR3 coding sequence is TGTGCCAGCAGTTACTCGAGGACCTACGAGCAGTACTTC. The rearrangement joins TRBV6-5 to TRBJ2-7, with D uncertain. In germline, CDR1 is MNHEY, CDR2 SVGAGI. This CDR3 comprises 13 residues. Trimming shortened V by 0 bases and J by 2 bases, and 5 bases separated the two germline ends.